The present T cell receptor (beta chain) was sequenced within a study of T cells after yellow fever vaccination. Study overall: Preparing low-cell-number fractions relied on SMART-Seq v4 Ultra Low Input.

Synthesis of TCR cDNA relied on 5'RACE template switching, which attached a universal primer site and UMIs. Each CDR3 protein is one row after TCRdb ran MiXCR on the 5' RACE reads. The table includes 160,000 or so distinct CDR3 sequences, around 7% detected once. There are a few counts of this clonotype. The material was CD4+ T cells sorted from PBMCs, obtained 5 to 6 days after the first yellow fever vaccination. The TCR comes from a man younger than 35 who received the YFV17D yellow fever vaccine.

The CDR3 sequence is CASSLLGSNLGDTQYF. CDR3 DNA: TGTGCCAGCTCATTGCTGGGATCGAACCTCGGAGATACGCAGTATTTT. The rearrangement joins TRBV18 to TRBJ2-3; no clear D gene. This CDR3 region has 16 residues. V was pared by 5 bases and J by 5 bases, with 20 bases between. Looked up from germline, CDR1 is KGHSH and CDR2 is LQKENI.